The clone carrying this TCR beta chain was seen more than once but under ten times. Its antigen remains unidentified. Between the trimmed V and J ends, which lost 7 bases and 6 bases, there was a span of 17 bases. The length of the CDR3 is 13 residues. Germline V gives CDR1 SGHRS, CDR2 YFSETQ. Template switching (which added a universal primer site) was used, and cDNA carried unique molecular identifiers. MiXCR, run by TCRdb on the 5' RACE reads, gives a single entry per CDR3 protein. The sample records hundreds of thousands of distinct CDR3 sequences, about 20% being singletons. This entry comes from a study of identical twins. General study results and limits: In drawing conclusions, the study used cross-sectional statistical analysis and did not follow the same donors. Out-of-frame beta chain sequences displayed weaker excess sharing between twins.

Another study also made use of these data, one on T cells expressing NK-cell markers. Per that study: Seven of the eight sequenced donors were classified as HCMV-seropositive, and one was classified as seronegative.

The chain carries TRBV5-1 and TRBJ2-7; TRBD2 is a possible D gene (5 bases). Sequencing was carried out using PBMCs. The TCR was taken from a woman between 18 and 29 years old in good health. The CDR3 DNA sequence: TGCGCCAGCGGTCTAGGACTTTGGGGCGAGCAGTACTTC. This translates into CASGLGLWGEQYF.